This T cell receptor (beta chain) was obtained from a study of response to subunit inactivated influenza vaccine listed by TCRdb under 2018. With respect to the entire study: Deep quantitative profiling of the T cell receptor repertoire was used in the study to follow responses to a trivalent subunit inactivated influenza vaccine.

General findings and caveats noted by the study authors: The authors suggested that each seasonal influenza vaccination may recruit only a limited number of new T cells.

Library preparation used RT-PCR. The data were produced on an Illumina HiSeq 2500. TCRdb reprocessed the public reads (quality trimming at Q25 with fastp, clone calling with MiXCR) and kept in-frame beta chains. Entries that share a CDR3 protein sequence are merged under the most common genes and DNA. In this sample the table shows about 620,000 distinct CDR3 sequences, over 9% of which occur a single time. 9.5% to 11% of the sample is held by the ten biggest clonotypes. In the case of this clonotype: The antigen it binds to is not known. It has no much larger one-base neighbor in the sample; base qualities were not kept.

These records were also assigned to another study, of T cells expressing NK-cell markers. Reported in the second study: TCR beta cDNA libraries were made by 5'RACE template switching that added a universal primer site and unique molecular identifiers. In sorted CD3+CD56+NKG2C+, CD3+CD56+NKG2C- and CD3+CD56-NKG2C+ T-cell subsets from roughly 8 donors, TCR beta-chain repertoires were profiled. Seven of the eight sequenced donors were HCMV-seropositive and one was HCMV-seronegative. To restrict sorting to alphabetaTCR-expressing T cells, an anti-gammadeltaTCR antibody was added in several experiments. In 5 to 7 donors, the dominant CD3+CD56+NKG2C+ clonotypes were found to rank among the top 10 CD8+ clonotypes and to make up about 1.0-8% of CD8+ T cells. Those dominant clonotypes were again the most abundant among CD3+CD56-NKG2C+ cells in four donors, at about 28.3-65%. It remained unclear whether the expanded NKG2C-expressing T cell clones were specific for HCMV antigens. The eight sequenced donors were randomly selected healthy volunteers, three men and five women. A commercial ELISA kit detecting HCMV-specific IgG in serum was used to determine HCMV serostatus. Ficoll density gradient centrifugation was used to isolate peripheral blood mononuclear cells from blood. For several donors, bulk peripheral blood T-cell repertoires were additionally sequenced from unsorted PBMC. cDNA synthesis was primed from the TCR beta constant segment, followed by two successive PCR amplification steps. Libraries were sequenced as 2 x 150 bp reads on Illumina HiSeq 2000/2500, MiSeq or NextSeq. MIGEC was used to demultiplex reads and group reads by UMI, and MiTCR was used to assemble and quantify clonotypes. Only TCR cDNA sequences supported by at least two reads were kept to exclude erroneous sequences. The tcR package was used for downstream repertoire analysis, and clonotypes were matched across fractions by CDR3 nucleotide sequence plus V segment. VDJmatch was used to annotate antigen specificity against VDJdb, with one amino acid substitution in CDR3 permitted.

This TCR was sampled from a man aged 50 to 59 who received an inactivated influenza vaccine. Donor details come from another sample of the same person, matched by shared clones. Sequencing was performed on PBMCs from blood, taken on the day of vaccination.

The CDR3: CASSTGRVDTQYF. Here is the DNA: TGTGCCAGCAGTACCGGGAGAGTAGATACGCAGTATTTT. This chain is built from TRBV6-1 and TRBJ2-3; TRBD2 is a possible D gene, resting on 6 matching bases. The junction shows trimming of 5 bases on V and 5 bases on J, plus 11 bases between the germline ends. Per the germline V gene, MNHNS is the CDR1 and SASEGT is the CDR2. The CDR3, from cysteine to phenylalanine, totals 13 residues. CDR3 DNA only is kept here, 39 bases in frame from base 1.